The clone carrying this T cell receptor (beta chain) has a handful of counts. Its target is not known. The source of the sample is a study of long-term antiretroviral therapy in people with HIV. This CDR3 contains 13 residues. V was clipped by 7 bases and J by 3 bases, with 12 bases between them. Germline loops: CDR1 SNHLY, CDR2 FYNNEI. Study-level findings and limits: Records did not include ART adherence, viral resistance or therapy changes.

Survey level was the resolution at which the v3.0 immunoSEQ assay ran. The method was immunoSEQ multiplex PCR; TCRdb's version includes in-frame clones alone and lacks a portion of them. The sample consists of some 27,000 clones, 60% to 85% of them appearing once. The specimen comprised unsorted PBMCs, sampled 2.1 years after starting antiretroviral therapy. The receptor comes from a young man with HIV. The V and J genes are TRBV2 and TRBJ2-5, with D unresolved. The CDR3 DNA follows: TGTGCCAGCATACCCGATGGGGAAGAGACCCAGTACTTC. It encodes CASIPDGEETQYF.